This record concerns one TCR beta chain sequence. From germline, CDR1 is MDHEN and CDR2 SYDVKM. With 4 bases clipped from V and 0 bases from J, the junction kept 15 bases outside the gene matches. CDR3 length equals 19 residues. The entry originates in a study of blood T cell repertoires in COVID-19. Study at large: Sources were T cells, B-cell-depleted T cells, or PBMCs; the material itself was cDNA or gDNA.

Measured with immunoSEQ multiplex PCR; TCRdb has only the in-frame clones, and not every one. The top ten hold almost 5% of the sample, which has some 160,000 clones, approximately 91% seen once. The V call is TRBV28, the J call TRBJ1-5; 7 nucleotides align to TRBD1. Sequenced sample: peripheral blood. The receptor was derived from a man between 18 and 29 years old with COVID-19, enrolled during active disease. The CDR3 is CASSSILDRWGYSNQPQHF. CDR3 in DNA: TGTGCCAGCAGTTCTATCTTGGACAGGTGGGGCTATAGCAATCAGCCCCAGCATTTT. Looking up the rest from reference TRBV28 and TRBJ1-5 gives the full variable domain: DVKVTQSSRYLVKRTGEKVFLECVQDMDHENMFWYRQDPGLGLRLIYFSYDVKMKEKGDIPEGYSVSREKKERFSLILESASTNQTSMYLCASSSILDRWGYSNQPQHFGDGTRLSIL.